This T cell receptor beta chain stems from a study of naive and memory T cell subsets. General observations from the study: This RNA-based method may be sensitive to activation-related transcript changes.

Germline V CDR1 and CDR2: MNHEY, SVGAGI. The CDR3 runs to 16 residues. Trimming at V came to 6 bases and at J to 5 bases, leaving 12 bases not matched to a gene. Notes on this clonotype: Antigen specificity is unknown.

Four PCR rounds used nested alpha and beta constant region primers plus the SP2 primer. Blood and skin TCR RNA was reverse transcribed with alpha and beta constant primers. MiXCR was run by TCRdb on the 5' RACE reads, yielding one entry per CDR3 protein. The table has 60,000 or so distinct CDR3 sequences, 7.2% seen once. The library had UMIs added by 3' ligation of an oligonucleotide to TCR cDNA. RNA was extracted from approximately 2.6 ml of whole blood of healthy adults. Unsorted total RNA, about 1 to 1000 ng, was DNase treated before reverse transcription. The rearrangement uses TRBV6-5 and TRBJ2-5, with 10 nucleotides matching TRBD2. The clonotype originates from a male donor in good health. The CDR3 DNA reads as TGTGCCAGCAGCCCCCAACGGCTAGCGGGGGCCGAGACCCAGTACTTC. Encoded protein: CASSPQRLAGAETQYF.